This T cell receptor (beta chain) originates from a study of blood T cell repertoires in COVID-19 (dated by TCRdb to 2020 to 2022). About the full investigation: Collaborator samples came from the United States, Italy and Spain and covered acute and convalescent phases of COVID-19. Deeply sampled blood TCRbeta repertoires from subjects exposed to, actively infected with, or recovered from COVID-19 were included in the dataset. The prospective study material was composed of cDNA or gDNA derived from T cells, B-cell-depleted T cells, or PBMCs. The samples were drawn from two sources: the first 160 participants of the ongoing ImmuneRACE study, and approximately 1,300 subjects contributed by 6 global collaborators. A freely available public database, intended as a resource for researchers studying the immune response to SARS-CoV-2, is where the repertoires were released. Where available, HLA class I and class II types were obtained from metadata supplied by the sample provider rather than from assay-based typing. A de-identified subject ID, COVID-19 status, age in years and sex were almost always included in the sample metadata. Overall study outcomes, separate from this receptor: Clinical and demographic metadata were provided uncurated, with the amount varying by source and participant.

Taken from cysteine to phenylalanine, the CDR3 has 11 residues. The kept DNA is CDR3 alone, 33 bases in frame from the first base. The germline V gene (reference sequence) supplies CDR1 GTSNPN and CDR2 SVGIG. V is pared back by 7 bases and J by 8 bases, with 14 bases lying between the germline termini. The immunoSEQ Assay, a bias-controlled multiplex PCR, was used to amplify TCRbeta CDR3 regions from genomic DNA. For the original study's pipeline: Nucleated cell counts per sample were estimated from amplification of reference gene primers within the assay. To quantify the absolute abundance of each unique TCRbeta CDR3 rearrangement, sequence reads were collapsed and filtered. For each sample, productive Simpson clonality was calculated as the square root of Simpson's diversity index across productive rearrangements. Sourced from immuneACCESS, this table was stored by TCRdb with only in-frame sequences that have V and J called. A share of the clones is absent; for the studies checked, an unresolved V gene accounts for under half, and the remainder has no known explanation. V and J calls and clone size come straight from that table; D and trimming were deduced from the DNA. This sample lists some 250,000 clones; 88% were detected once. Of the sample, about 1% falls within the top ten clones.

Another Seattle source contributed samples from volunteer blood donors who had recovered from COVID-19. The collaborating institutions used their own protocols to collect whole blood in K2EDTA tubes. For TCRbeta analysis, collaborators shipped samples as frozen whole blood, isolated PBMCs, or DNA extracted from either of those sample types. This clone came up a few times. The antigen it binds to is not known. No qualities accompany the bases; no much larger clone lies one base away. What was sequenced was peripheral blood. This chain is built from TRBV30 and TRBJ1-1; the D segment could be TRBD1, given 5 matching bases. The TCR comes from a woman aged 40-49 years who had recovered from COVID-19. The CDR3 protein: CASQGALEAFF. The nucleotide sequence reads as follows: TGTGCCTCCCAAGGGGCACTCGAAGCTTTCTTT.